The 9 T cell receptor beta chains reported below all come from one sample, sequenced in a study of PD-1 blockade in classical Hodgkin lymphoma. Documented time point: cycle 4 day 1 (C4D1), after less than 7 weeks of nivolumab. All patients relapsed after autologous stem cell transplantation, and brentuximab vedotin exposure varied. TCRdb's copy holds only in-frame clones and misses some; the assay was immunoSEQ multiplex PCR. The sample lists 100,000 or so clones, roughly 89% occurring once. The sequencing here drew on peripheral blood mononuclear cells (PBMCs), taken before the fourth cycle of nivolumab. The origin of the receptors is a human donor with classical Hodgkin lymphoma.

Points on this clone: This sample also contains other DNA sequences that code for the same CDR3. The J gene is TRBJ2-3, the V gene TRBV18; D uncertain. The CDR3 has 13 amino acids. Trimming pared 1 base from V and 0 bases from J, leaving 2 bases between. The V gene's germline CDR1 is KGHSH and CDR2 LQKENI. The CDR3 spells CASSPLSTDTQYF. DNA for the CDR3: TGTGCCAGCTCACCACTAAGCACAGATACGCAGTATTTT.

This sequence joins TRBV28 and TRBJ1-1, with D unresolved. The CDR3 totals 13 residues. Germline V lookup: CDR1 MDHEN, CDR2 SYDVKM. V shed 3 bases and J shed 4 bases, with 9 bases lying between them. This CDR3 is CASSFPGLTEAFF. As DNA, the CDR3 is TGTGCCAGCAGTTTCCCAGGCCTCACTGAAGCTTTCTTT.

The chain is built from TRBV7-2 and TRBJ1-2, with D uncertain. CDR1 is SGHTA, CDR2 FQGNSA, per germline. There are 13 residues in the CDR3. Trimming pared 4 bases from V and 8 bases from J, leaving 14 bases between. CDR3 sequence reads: CASSSHTSGGYTF. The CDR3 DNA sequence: TGTGCCAGCAGCTCACACACGTCGGGGGGCTACACCTTC.

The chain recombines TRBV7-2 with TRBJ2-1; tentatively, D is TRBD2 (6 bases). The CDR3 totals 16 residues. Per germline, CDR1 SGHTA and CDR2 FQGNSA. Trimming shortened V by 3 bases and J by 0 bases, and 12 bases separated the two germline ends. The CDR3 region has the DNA TGTGCCAGCAGCTTCCGGGCGGGGAGCTCCTACAATGAGCAGTTCTTC. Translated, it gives CASSFRAGSSYNEQFF.

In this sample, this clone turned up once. CDR3 region: CASSTWTGPYEQYF. As DNA, the CDR3 is TGTGCCAGCAGTACTTGGACAGGGCCCTACGAGCAGTACTTC. The chain carries TRBV27 and TRBJ2-7, with 8 positions matching TRBD1. This CDR3 is 14 amino acids long. J lost 2 bases, V lost 5 bases, and 5 bases had no gene match. CDR1 and CDR2 from the germline V gene are MNHEY and SMNVEV (reference sequence).

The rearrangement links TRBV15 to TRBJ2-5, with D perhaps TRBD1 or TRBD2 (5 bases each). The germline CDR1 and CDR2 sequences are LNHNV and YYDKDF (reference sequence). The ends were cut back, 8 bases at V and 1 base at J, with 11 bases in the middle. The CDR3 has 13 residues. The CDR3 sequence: CATERGTQETQYF. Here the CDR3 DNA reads TGTGCCACCGAGAGGGGAACCCAAGAGACCCAGTACTTC.

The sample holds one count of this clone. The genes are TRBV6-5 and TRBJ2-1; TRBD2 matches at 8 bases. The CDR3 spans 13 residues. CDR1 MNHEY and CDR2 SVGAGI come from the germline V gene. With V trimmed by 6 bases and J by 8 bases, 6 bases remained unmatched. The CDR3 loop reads CASRRSGSDEQFF. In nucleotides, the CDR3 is TGTGCCAGCAGGAGAAGCGGGAGTGATGAGCAGTTCTTC.

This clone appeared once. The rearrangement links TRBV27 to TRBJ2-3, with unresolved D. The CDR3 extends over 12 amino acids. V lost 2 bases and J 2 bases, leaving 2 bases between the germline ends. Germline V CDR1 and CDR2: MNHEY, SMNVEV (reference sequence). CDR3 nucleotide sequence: TGTGCCAGCAGTTTAGACACAGATACGCAGTATTTT. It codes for CASSLDTDTQYF.

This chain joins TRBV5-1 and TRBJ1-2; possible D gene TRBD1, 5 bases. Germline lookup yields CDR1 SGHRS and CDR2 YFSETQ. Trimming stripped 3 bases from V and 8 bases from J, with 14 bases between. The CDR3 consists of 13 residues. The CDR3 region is CASSWTGAGGYTF. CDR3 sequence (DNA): TGCGCCAGCAGCTGGACCGGGGCCGGGGGCTACACCTTC.